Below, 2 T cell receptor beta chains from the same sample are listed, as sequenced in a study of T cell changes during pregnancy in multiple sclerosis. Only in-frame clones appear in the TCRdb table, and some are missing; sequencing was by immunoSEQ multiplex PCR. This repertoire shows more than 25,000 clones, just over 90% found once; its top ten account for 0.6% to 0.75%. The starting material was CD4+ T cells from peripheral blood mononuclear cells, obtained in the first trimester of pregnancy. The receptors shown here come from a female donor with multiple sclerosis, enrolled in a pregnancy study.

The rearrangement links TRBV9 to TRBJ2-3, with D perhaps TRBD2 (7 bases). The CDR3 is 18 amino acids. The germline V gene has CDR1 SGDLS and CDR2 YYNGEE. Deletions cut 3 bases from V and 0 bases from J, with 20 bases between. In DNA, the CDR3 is TGTGCCAGCAGCGCTCGGGGGGCTGGATCGCACAGCACAGATACGCAGTATTTT. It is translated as CASSARGAGSHSTDTQYF.

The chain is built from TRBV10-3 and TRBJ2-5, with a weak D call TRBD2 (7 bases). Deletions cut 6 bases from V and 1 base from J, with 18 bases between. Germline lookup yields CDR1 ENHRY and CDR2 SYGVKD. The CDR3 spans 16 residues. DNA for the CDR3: TGTGCCATCAGGGCTAGGGTTGGGGGGGCCCAAGAGACCCAGTACTTC. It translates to CAIRARVGGAQETQYF.